This paragraph covers one T cell receptor beta chain sequence. This entry is derived from a study of blood T cell repertoires in COVID-19. On the study more broadly: Researchers got acute and convalescent COVID-19 samples from the United States, Italy and Spain. PBMCs, B-cell-depleted T cells, or T cells provided the cDNA or gDNA that made up the material.

In the source study's methods: Amplification from reference gene primers served as the basis for estimated nucleated cell counts. Here immunoSEQ multiplex PCR was the method, and the copy in TCRdb shows in-frame clones only, minus some. V and J calls and clone size are copied from that table; D and trimming were computed from the DNA. In the table there are about 180,000 clones, about 81% of which are singletons. The germline V gene encodes CDR1 LNHDA and CDR2 SQIVND (reference sequence). Trimming cost V 6 bases and J 3 bases, with 9 bases left between them. This CDR3 comprises 13 residues. The sample consisted of peripheral blood. The TCR originated in a woman of 80 years or more with COVID-19, enrolled during active disease. The gene calls are TRBV19 and TRBJ1-5; possibly TRBD1 for D (5 bases). DNA of the CDR3: TGTGCCAGTAGCGGGGGGGTCAATCAGCCCCAGCATTTT. Its translation: CASSGGVNQPQHF.